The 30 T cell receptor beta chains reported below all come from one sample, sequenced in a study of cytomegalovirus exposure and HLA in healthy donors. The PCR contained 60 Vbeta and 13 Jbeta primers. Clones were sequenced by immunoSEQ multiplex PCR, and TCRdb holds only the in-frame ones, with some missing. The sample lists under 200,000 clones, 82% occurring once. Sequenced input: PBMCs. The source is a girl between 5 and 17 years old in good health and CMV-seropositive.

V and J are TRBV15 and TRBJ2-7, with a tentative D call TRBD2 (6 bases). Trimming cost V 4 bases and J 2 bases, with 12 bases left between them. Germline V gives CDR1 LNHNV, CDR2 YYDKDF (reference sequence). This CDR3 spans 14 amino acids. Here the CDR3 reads CATSTLGGTYEQYF. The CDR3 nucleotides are TGTGCCACCAGCACCCTCGGGGGAACCTACGAGCAGTACTTC.

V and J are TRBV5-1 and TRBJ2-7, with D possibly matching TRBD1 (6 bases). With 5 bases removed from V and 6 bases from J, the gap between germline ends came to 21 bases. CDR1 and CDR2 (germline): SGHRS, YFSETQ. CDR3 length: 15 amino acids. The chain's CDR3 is CASSPPGTPSREQYF. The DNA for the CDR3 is TGCGCCAGCAGTCCACCTGGGACACCCTCGCGCGAGCAGTACTTC.

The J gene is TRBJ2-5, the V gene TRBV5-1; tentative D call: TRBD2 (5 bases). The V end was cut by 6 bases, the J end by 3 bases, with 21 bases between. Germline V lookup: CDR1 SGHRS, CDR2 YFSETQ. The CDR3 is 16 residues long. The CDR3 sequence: CASKDGLRSGKETQYF. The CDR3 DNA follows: TGCGCCAGCAAGGATGGACTGAGATCGGGTAAAGAGACCCAGTACTTC.

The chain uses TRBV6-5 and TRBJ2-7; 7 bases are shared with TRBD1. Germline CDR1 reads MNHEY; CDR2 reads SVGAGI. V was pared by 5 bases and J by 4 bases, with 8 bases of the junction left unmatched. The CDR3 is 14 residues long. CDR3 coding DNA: TGTGCCAGCAGTGGGGACAGCCGTCCGTACGAGCAGTACTTC. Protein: CASSGDSRPYEQYF.

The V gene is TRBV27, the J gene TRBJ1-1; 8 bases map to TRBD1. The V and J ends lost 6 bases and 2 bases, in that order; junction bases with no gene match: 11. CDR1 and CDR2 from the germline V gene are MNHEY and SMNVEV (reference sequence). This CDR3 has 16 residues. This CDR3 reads CASREARGQGNTEAFF. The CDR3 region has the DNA TGTGCCAGCAGGGAGGCAAGAGGACAGGGCAACACTGAAGCTTTCTTT.

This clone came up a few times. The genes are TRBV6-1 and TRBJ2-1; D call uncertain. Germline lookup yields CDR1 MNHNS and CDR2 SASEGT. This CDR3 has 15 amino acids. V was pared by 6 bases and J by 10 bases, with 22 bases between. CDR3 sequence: CASRPLRIASKEQFF. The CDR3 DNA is TGTGCCAGCAGACCCTTGCGCATAGCTAGTAAAGAGCAGTTCTTC.

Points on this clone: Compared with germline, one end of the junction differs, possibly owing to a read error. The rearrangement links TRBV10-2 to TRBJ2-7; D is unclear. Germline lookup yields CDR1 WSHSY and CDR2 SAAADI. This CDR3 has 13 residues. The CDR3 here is CASSQSSGVEQYF. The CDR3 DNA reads TGCGCCAGCAGTCAGTCCTCCGGAGTGGAGCAGTACTTC.

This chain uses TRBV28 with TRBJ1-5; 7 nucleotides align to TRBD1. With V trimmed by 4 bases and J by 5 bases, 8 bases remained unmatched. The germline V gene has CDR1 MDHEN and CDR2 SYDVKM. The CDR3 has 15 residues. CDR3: CASSSHGRGDQPQHF. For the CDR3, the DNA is TGTGCCAGCAGTTCCCATGGCAGGGGGGATCAGCCCCAGCATTTT.

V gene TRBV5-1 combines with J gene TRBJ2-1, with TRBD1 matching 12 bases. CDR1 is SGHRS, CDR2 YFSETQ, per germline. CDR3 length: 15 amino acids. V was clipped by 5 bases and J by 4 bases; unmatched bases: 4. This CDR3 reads CASRGGQGAYNEQFF. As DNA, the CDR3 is TGCGCCAGCAGAGGGGGACAGGGGGCTTACAATGAGCAGTTCTTC.

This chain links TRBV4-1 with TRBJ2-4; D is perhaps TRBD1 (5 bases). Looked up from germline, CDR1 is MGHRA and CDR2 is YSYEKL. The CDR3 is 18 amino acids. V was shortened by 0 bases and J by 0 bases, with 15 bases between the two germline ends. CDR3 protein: CASSQDRSGNLAKNIQYF. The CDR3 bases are TGCGCCAGCAGCCAAGATCGATCAGGGAATCTAGCCAAAAACATTCAGTACTTC.

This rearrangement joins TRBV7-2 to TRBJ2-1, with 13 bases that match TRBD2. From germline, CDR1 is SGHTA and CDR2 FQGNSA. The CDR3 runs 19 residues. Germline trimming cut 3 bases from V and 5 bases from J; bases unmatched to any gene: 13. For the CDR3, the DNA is TGTGCCAGCAGCTTTGGACTAGCGGGGGTTTCCCCGACTGACAATGAGCAGTTCTTC. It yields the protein CASSFGLAGVSPTDNEQFF.

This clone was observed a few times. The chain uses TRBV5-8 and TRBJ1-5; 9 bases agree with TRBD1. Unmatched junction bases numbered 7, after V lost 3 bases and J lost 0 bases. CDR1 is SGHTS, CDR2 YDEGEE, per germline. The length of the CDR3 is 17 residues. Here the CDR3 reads CASSWGTGQGSNQPQHF. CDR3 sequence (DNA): TGTGCCAGCAGCTGGGGGACAGGGCAGGGTAGCAATCAGCCCCAGCATTTT.

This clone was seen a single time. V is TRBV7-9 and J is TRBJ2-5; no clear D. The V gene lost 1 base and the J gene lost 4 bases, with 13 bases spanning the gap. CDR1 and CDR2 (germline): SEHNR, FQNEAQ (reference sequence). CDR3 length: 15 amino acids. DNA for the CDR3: TGTGCCAGCAGCTTAGTAACGCCAGGCAGAGAGACCCAGTACTTC. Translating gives CASSLVTPGRETQYF.

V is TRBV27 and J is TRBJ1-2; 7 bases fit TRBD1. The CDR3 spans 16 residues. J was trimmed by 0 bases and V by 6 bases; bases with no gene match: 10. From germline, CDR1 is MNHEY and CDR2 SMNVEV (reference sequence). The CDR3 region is CASSRRPGQTNYGYTF. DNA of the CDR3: TGTGCCAGCAGCCGAAGACCGGGACAGACTAACTATGGCTACACCTTC.

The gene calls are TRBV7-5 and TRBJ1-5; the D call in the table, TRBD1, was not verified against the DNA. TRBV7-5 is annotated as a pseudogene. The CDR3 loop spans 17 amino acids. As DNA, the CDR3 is TGTGCCAGAAGACCAGCTGACAGGACCGATAGCAATCAGCCCCAGCATTTT. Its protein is CARRPADRTDSNQPQHF.

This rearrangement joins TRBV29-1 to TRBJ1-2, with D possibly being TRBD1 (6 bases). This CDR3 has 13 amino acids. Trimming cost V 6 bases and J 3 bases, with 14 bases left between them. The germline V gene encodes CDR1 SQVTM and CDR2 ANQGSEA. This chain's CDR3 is CSVGGRGYYGYTF. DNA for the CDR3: TGCAGCGTCGGGGGGAGGGGGTACTATGGCTACACCTTC.

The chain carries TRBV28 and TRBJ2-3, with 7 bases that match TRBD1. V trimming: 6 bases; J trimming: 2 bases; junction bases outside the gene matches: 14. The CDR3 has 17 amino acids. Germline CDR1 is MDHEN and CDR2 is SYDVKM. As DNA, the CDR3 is TGTGCCAGCAGCAATGACAGGGCTTGGAGGTTCACAGATACGCAGTATTTT. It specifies CASSNDRAWRFTDTQYF.

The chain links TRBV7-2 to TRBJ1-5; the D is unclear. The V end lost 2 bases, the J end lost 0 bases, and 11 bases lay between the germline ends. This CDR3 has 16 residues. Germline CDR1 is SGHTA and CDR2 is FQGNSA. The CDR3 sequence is CASSLTSTYSNQPQHF. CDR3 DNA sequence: TGTGCCAGCAGCTTAACTAGCACTTATAGCAATCAGCCCCAGCATTTT.

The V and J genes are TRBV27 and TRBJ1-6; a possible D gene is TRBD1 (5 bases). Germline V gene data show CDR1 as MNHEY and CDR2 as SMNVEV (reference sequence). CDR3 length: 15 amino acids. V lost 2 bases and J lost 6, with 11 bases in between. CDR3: CASSLAGPLNSPLHF. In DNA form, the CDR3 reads TGTGCCAGCAGTTTAGCGGGACCGCTTAATTCACCCCTCCACTTT.

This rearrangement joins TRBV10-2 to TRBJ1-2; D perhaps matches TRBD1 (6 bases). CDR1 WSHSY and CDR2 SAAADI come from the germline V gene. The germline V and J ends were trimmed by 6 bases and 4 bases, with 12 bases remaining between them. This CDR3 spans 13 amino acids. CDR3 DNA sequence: TGCGCCAGCAGATCCGGGACAATCTATGGCTACACCTTC. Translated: CASRSGTIYGYTF.

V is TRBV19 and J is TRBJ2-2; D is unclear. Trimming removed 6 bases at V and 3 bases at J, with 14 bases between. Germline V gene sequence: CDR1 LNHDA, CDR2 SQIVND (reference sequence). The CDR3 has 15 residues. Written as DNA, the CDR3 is TGTGCCAGTAGGGTCCGGTTGTCGGACACCGGGGAGCTGTTTTTT. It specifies CASRVRLSDTGELFF.

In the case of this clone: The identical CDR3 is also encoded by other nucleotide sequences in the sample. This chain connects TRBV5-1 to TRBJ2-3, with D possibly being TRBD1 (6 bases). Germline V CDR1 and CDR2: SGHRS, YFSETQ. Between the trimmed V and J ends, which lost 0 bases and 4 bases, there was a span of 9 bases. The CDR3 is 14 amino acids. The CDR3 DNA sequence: TGCGCCAGCAGCTTGGAGGCAGGGGCAGATACGCAGTATTTT. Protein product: CASSLEAGADTQYF.

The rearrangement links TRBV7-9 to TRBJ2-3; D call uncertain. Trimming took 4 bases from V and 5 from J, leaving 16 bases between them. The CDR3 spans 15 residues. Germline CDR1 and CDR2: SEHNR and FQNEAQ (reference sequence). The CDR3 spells CASSSGLSPGDTQYF. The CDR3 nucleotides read TGTGCCAGCAGCTCGGGTCTAAGCCCCGGAGATACGCAGTATTTT.

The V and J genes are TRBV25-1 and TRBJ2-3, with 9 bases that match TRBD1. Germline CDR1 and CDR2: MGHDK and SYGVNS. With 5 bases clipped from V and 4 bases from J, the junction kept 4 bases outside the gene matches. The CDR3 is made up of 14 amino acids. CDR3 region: CASSFDRGSDTQYF. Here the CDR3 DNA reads TGTGCCAGCAGTTTCGACAGGGGGTCAGATACGCAGTATTTT. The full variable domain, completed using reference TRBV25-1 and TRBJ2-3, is EADIYQTPRYLVIGTGKKITLECSQTMGHDKMYWYQQDPGMELHLIHYSYGVNSTEKGDLSSESTVSRIRTEHFPLTLESARPSHTSQYLCASSFDRGSDTQYFGPGTRLTVL.

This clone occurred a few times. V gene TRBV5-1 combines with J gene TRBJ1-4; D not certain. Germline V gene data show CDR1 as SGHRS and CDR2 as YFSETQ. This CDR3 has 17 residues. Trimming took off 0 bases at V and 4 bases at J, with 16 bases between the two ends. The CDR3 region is CASSLAGSLAGNEKLFF. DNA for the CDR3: TGCGCCAGCAGCTTGGCGGGATCCCTGGCGGGTAATGAAAAACTGTTTTTT.

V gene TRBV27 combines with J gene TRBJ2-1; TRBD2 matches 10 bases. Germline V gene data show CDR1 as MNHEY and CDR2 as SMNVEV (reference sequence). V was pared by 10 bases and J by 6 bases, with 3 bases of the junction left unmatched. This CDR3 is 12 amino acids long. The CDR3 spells CAISSGGNEQFF. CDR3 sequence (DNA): TGTGCCATCTCTAGCGGGGGCAATGAGCAGTTCTTC.

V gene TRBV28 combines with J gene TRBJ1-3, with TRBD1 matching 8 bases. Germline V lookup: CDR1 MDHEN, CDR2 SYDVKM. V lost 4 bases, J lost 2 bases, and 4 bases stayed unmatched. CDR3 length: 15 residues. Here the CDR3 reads CASSYSTGAGNTIYF. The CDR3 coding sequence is TGTGCCAGCAGTTATTCGACAGGGGCTGGAAACACCATATATTTT.

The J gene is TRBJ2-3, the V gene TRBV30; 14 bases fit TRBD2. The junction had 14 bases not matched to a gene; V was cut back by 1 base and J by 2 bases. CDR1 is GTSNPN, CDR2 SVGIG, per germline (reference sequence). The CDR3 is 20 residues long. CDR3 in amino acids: CAWSGILATSGRVTTDTQYF. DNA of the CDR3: TGTGCCTGGAGTGGAATCTTAGCGACTAGCGGGAGGGTTACCACAGATACGCAGTATTTT.

The chain's CDR3 is CASSGTGATYEQYF. The CDR3 nucleotides read TGTGCCAGCAGCGGGACAGGGGCGACCTACGAGCAGTACTTC. The J gene is TRBJ2-7, the V gene TRBV5-6; 10 nucleotides agree with TRBD1. Germline loops: CDR1 SGHDT, CDR2 YYEEEE. CDR3 length: 14 amino acids. Germline trimming cut 4 bases from V and 2 bases from J; bases unmatched to any gene: 3.

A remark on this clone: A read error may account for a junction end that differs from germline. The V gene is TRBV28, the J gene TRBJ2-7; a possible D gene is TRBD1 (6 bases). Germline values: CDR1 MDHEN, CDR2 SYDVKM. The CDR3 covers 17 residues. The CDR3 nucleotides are TGTGCCAGCAGTTCGTTTACAGGGACCATTAGCTCCTACGGGCAGTACTTC. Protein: CASSSFTGTISSYGQYF.